The 30 T cell receptor beta chains below all came from one sample that was sequenced in a study of blood T cells in healthy people across ages. Using a J-beta primer mix together with a sample-barcoded 5' primer, a second PCR was run for roughly 7 to 12 cycles. Each CDR3 protein is one row after TCRdb ran MiXCR on the 5' RACE reads. Of about 1.4 million distinct CDR3 sequences in the sample, around 59% were seen once. Input material: blood. The source of these receptors is a man aged 18 to 30 in good health.

This chain connects TRBV4-1 to TRBJ2-5; tentative D call: TRBD1 (6 bases). In germline, CDR1 is MGHRA, CDR2 YSYEKL. The CDR3 loop spans 17 amino acids. V lost 4 bases and J 2 bases, leaving 20 bases between the germline ends. CDR3 residues: CASSRILLRDKQETQYF. CDR3 nucleotide sequence: TGCGCCAGCAGCCGAATCCTTCTTCGGGACAAACAAGAGACCCAGTACTTC.

CDR3: CATSPDRGLFYGYTF. DNA of the CDR3: TGTGCCACCAGCCCGGACAGGGGTTTATTCTATGGCTACACCTTC. The chain links TRBV15 to TRBJ1-2; 9 nucleotides line up with TRBD1. CDR1 is LNHNV, CDR2 YYDKDF, per germline (reference sequence). The CDR3 has 15 amino acids. The J segment lost 4 bases and the V segment lost 5 bases, leaving 8 bases of the junction unmatched.

The rearrangement links TRBV6-1 to TRBJ2-3, with 8 bases fitting TRBD1. CDR1 is MNHNS, CDR2 SASEGT, per germline. This CDR3 is built from 16 residues. The J segment lost 5 bases and the V segment lost 7 bases, leaving 14 bases of the junction unmatched. CDR3 in DNA: TGTGCCAGCACCTCTGCGGGACAGGTGCTTGGAGATACGCAGTATTTT. It yields the protein CASTSAGQVLGDTQYF.

V is TRBV25-1 and J is TRBJ1-1; weak D call: TRBD1 (5 bases). The CDR3 covers 13 residues. In germline, CDR1 is MGHDK, CDR2 SYGVNS. Trimming cost V 1 base and J 12 bases, with 15 bases left between them. The CDR3 DNA reads as TGTGCCAGCAGTGAATCGGGGCGAGAAGGGCCTTTCTTT. This sequence encodes CASSESGREGPFF.

The V and J genes are TRBV27 and TRBJ1-2; no clear D gene. This CDR3 comprises 16 residues. The germline V and J ends were trimmed by 8 bases and 0 bases, with 19 bases remaining between them. Per the germline V gene, CDR1 is MNHEY and CDR2 is SMNVEV (reference sequence). In DNA, the CDR3 is TGTGCCAGCGGTGGATTGGTTGTGGGGACTAACTATGGCTACACCTTC. This codes for CASGGLVVGTNYGYTF.

The chain carries TRBV2 and TRBJ1-5, with no clear D. The V gene lost 5 bases and the J gene lost 2 bases, with 19 bases spanning the gap. CDR1 is SNHLY, CDR2 FYNNEI, per germline. CDR3 size: 17 residues. The CDR3 DNA reads as TGTGCCAGCAGTCCCCGGGAAGGCAAGCTGGGCAATCAGCCCCAGCATTTT. This codes for CASSPREGKLGNQPQHF.

The chain carries TRBV7-2 and TRBJ2-3, with 7 bases identical to TRBD2. The J segment lost 0 bases and the V segment lost 4 bases, leaving 4 bases of the junction unmatched. Germline CDR1 SGHTA, CDR2 FQGNSA. This CDR3 has 15 amino acids. The CDR3 nucleotides are TGTGCCAGCAGCTCAAGCGGGGCAAGCACAGATACGCAGTATTTT. Translation gives CASSSSGASTDTQYF.

V is TRBV18 and J is TRBJ1-4; TRBD1 is a possible D gene (5 bases). Per the germline V gene, CDR1 is KGHSH and CDR2 is LQKENI. V shed 0 bases and J shed 16 bases, with 24 bases lying between them. The CDR3 loop spans 16 amino acids. The CDR3: CASSPPDGATNEKKFF. CDR3 bases: TGTGCCAGCTCACCACCCGACGGGGCAACTAATGAAAAAAAGTTTTTT.

This clonotype turned up a few times. The chain recombines TRBV28 with TRBJ2-6, with a tentative D call TRBD1 (5 bases). This CDR3 has 15 amino acids. V lost 6 bases to trimming and J lost 0 bases, with 9 bases between them. Germline values: CDR1 MDHEN, CDR2 SYDVKM. CDR3 sequence reads: CASSPGNSGANVLTF. The DNA of the CDR3 is TGTGCCAGCAGCCCAGGGAACTCTGGGGCCAACGTCCTGACTTTC.

A few counts support this clonotype. The V and J genes are TRBV20-1 and TRBJ1-5, with D uncertain. CDR1 is DFQATT and CDR2 is SNEGSKA in the germline V gene (reference sequence). The CDR3 runs 14 residues. Trimming left V 1 base short and J 5 bases short, with 12 bases between. The DNA for the CDR3 is TGCAGTGCTAGAGGGGGTTTCGGGCATCAGCCCCAGCATTTT. Its protein is CSARGGFGHQPQHF.

This chain uses TRBV3-1 with TRBJ2-1; D ambiguous. The CDR3 sequence is 11 residues long. Germline V gene data show CDR1 as LGHDT and CDR2 as YNNKEL (reference sequence). Trimming took 3 bases from V and 12 from J, leaving 9 bases between them. CDR3 loop: CASSHFTRQFF. The DNA of the CDR3 is TGTGCCAGCAGCCATTTCACTCGGCAGTTCTTC.

The chain carries TRBV20-1 and TRBJ1-6; D is unclear. The V gene's germline CDR1 is DFQATT and CDR2 SNEGSKA (reference sequence). The length of the CDR3 is 13 residues. Trimming stripped 5 bases from V and 4 bases from J, with 9 bases between. The CDR3 DNA sequence: TGCAGTGCTCAGGACCGGTATAATTCACCCCTCCACTTT. Translating it yields CSAQDRYNSPLHF.

This clonotype was found a few times. This chain connects TRBV4-1 to TRBJ2-7; 14 nucleotides agree with TRBD2. The CDR3 length is 18 residues. V shed 3 bases, J shed 5 bases, and the junction held 12 bases outside the gene matches. Germline V CDR1 and CDR2: MGHRA, YSYEKL. The CDR3 DNA follows: TGCGCCAGCAGCCAGAGGCCGGGACTAGCGGGAGAGTGGGACGAGCAGTACTTC. Protein product: CASSQRPGLAGEWDEQYF.

The V gene is TRBV3-1, the J gene TRBJ1-4; tentatively, D is TRBD1 (5 bases). Per germline, CDR1 LGHDT and CDR2 YNNKEL (reference sequence). CDR3 length: 17 amino acids. V was pared by 0 bases and J by 8 bases, with 19 bases between. This CDR3 is CASSQDWLGVDGEKLFF. The DNA for the CDR3 is TGTGCCAGCAGCCAAGATTGGCTGGGGGTAGATGGGGAAAAACTGTTTTTT.

The V gene is TRBV27, the J gene TRBJ1-2; the match to TRBD1 covers 7 bases. The CDR3 spans 13 residues. Germline-derived CDR1 and CDR2 are MNHEY and SMNVEV (reference sequence). V lost 5 bases, J lost 2 bases, and 2 bases stayed unmatched. The CDR3 region is CASSVRGNYGYTF. The DNA of the CDR3 is TGTGCCAGCAGTGTCAGGGGGAACTATGGCTACACCTTC.

The V and J genes are TRBV29-1 and TRBJ1-5; 7 nucleotides match TRBD1. After removal of 5 bases from V and 4 bases from J, the junction contained 11 bases not matched to a gene. This CDR3 comprises 15 residues. Germline CDR1 SQVTM, CDR2 ANQGSEA. In DNA form, the CDR3 reads TGCAGCGTTAGGGGGGGGCAGGGGGAAAATCAGCCCCAGCATTTT. It is translated as CSVRGGQGENQPQHF.

V usage is TRBV6-5 and J usage is TRBJ2-5; the D gene is possibly TRBD2 (6 bases). CDR1 is MNHEY and CDR2 is SVGAGI in the germline V gene. The CDR3 runs 14 residues. The germline V and J ends were trimmed by 8 bases and 1 base, with 14 bases remaining between them. The CDR3 is CASRIGGSQETQYF. For the CDR3, the DNA is TGTGCCAGCCGGATTGGGGGGTCCCAAGAGACCCAGTACTTC.

Comment on this clonotype: One end of the junction does not line up with germline, which may come from a read error. The CDR3 DNA reads TGCAGCGTGGAAGGTCAGTTGAGAGCTTTCTTT. Amino acids: CSVEGQLRAFF. The chain couples TRBV29-1 to TRBJ1-1; D gene unclear. This CDR3 is built from 11 residues. Germline V CDR1 and CDR2: SQVTM, ANQGSEA.

The chain links TRBV4-1 to TRBJ1-1; D is unresolved. V was trimmed by 2 bases and J by 3 bases, leaving 13 bases between them. The V gene's germline CDR1 is MGHRA and CDR2 YSYEKL. CDR3 length: 15 residues. CDR3 sequence (DNA): TGCGCCAGCAGCCAAAGTCCAAGGGCTGACACTGAAGCTTTCTTT. It yields the protein CASSQSPRADTEAFF.

The CDR3 coding sequence is TGCGCCAGCAGCCAAGATAGTACAGGGCTTATATCCTACGAGCAGTACTTC. Encoded protein: CASSQDSTGLISYEQYF. The chain uses TRBV4-3 and TRBJ2-7; a weak D match, TRBD1 (6 bases). Trimming left V 0 bases short and J 1 base short, with 16 bases between. This CDR3 has 17 amino acids. Looked up from germline, CDR1 is LGHNA and CDR2 is YSLEER.

The CDR3 coding sequence is TGTGCCAGCAGCTCAATAGCGGGAGGGCCCTCGCTTGAAGAGCAGTACTTC. Translation: CASSSIAGGPSLEEQYF. V and J are TRBV12-3 or TRBV12-4 and TRBJ2-7; TRBD2 aligns across 11 bases. J gave up 7 bases and V 6 bases, and 17 bases lay outside the gene matches. This CDR3 comprises 17 residues.

This clonotype was detected once. The chain couples TRBV5-1 to TRBJ1-1, with 8 bases identical to TRBD1. The CDR3 runs 15 residues. Germline-derived CDR1 and CDR2 are SGHRS and YFSETQ. Trimming cost V 0 bases and J 4 bases; bases outside gene matches: 5. The CDR3 region is CASSLEGQAVTEAFF. CDR3 nucleotide sequence: TGCGCCAGCAGCTTGGAGGGACAGGCGGTCACTGAAGCTTTCTTT.

The V gene is TRBV12-3 or TRBV12-4, the J gene TRBJ2-3, with unresolved D. This CDR3 contains 13 residues. Trimming took 6 bases from V and 1 from J, leaving 8 bases between them. The CDR3 here is CASSSLGTDTQYF. The DNA for the CDR3 is TGTGCCAGCAGCTCCCTGGGCACAGATACGCAGTATTTT.

The chain combines TRBV27 with TRBJ2-1; D may match TRBD1 or TRBD2 (5 bases each). Germline V gene data show CDR1 as MNHEY and CDR2 as SMNVEV (reference sequence). V was clipped by 5 bases and J by 1 base, with 9 bases between them. The CDR3 runs to 14 residues. CDR3 amino acids: CASSTRGSYNEQFF. CDR3 nucleotide sequence: TGTGCCAGCAGTACTAGGGGTTCCTACAATGAGCAGTTCTTC.

The CDR3 bases are TGTGCCAGCCGAACGTACAGGGGCTACGAGCAGTACTTC. Translating gives CASRTYRGYEQYF. J is TRBJ2-5 and V is TRBV6-6; TRBD1 aligns across 7 bases. The J call may be mistaken, given a closer DNA end match to TRBJ2-7. The CDR3 totals 13 residues. Germline-derived CDR1 and CDR2 are MNHNY and SVGAGI (reference sequence).

This clonotype was seen a handful of times. The chain couples TRBV4-1 to TRBJ1-6, with D possibly TRBD1 on 5 matching bases. The CDR3 runs 16 residues. Trimming stripped 4 bases from V and 8 bases from J, with 18 bases between. Germline CDR1 reads MGHRA; CDR2 reads YSYEKL. DNA for the CDR3: TGCGCCAGCAGCCGAAGACTAGCACAGGACGATTCACCCCTCCACTTT. It is translated as CASSRRLAQDDSPLHF.

This sequence joins TRBV20-1 and TRBJ2-7; D gene uncertain. This CDR3 has 13 amino acids. In germline, CDR1 is DFQATT, CDR2 SNEGSKA (reference sequence). V lost 0 bases and J lost 2, with 8 bases in between. The CDR3 region has the DNA TGCAGTGCTAGAGAGGGCCAGACCTACGAGCAGTACTTC. This translates into CSAREGQTYEQYF.

In this sample, this clonotype turned up once. The chain carries TRBV4-2 and TRBJ2-1; TRBD2 agrees at 11 bases. This CDR3 is 16 amino acids long. V shed 2 bases, J shed 8 bases, and the junction held 8 bases outside the gene matches. CDR1 is LGHNA and CDR2 is YNFKEQ in the germline V gene. CDR3 sequence: CASSQKGTSGSDEQFF. Here the CDR3 DNA reads TGTGCCAGCAGCCAAAAGGGGACTAGCGGTTCGGATGAGCAGTTCTTC.

The rearrangement uses TRBV6-1 and TRBJ2-7; TRBD1 is a possible D gene (5 bases). Germline V gene lookup returns CDR1 MNHNS and CDR2 SASEGT. The CDR3 is 15 residues long. With 9 bases removed from V and 3 bases from J, the gap between germline ends came to 21 bases. CDR3 residues: CASIRGQGDFYEQYF. The CDR3 DNA sequence: TGTGCCAGTATTCGTGGTCAGGGCGACTTCTACGAGCAGTACTTC.

The chain uses TRBV7-9 and TRBJ2-7, with D perhaps being TRBD1 or TRBD2 (5 bases each). The CDR3 length is 12 residues. Trimming removed 11 bases from V and 3 bases from J, with 14 bases in between. Germline CDR1 reads SEHNR; CDR2 reads FQNEAQ (reference sequence). The CDR3 region is CASNEGNYEQYF. CDR3 nucleotides: TGTGCCTCCAACGAGGGGAACTACGAGCAGTACTTC.